This TCR beta chain comes out of a study of T-cell memory formation after mild COVID-19. On the study more broadly: Clusters of TCRs were largely donor specific. Regarding the study as a whole: Pre-infection memory harbored some responding clones, suggesting cross-reactive memory joined.

At least ten counts were recorded for this clonotype. Antigen specificity is unknown. Employing constant-segment primers, 5'RACE generated TCR alpha and TCR beta cDNA libraries bearing sample barcodes and UMIs. TCRdb fed the 5' RACE reads into MiXCR, producing one record per CDR3 protein. The table has around 300,000 distinct CDR3 sequences, 13% to 15% seen once. Germline values: CDR1 SGHVS, CDR2 FQNEAQ. The CDR3 covers 13 residues. V lost 5 bases to trimming and J lost 6 bases; unmatched junction nucleotides: 6. This chain connects TRBV7-8 to TRBJ2-7, with 8 bases that match TRBD1. The sequence derives from a man younger than 30 who had mild COVID-19 (a few samples of this study predate the infection). Cell type and time point are not known. Sequencing used PBMCs or a T cell subset sorted from them (not recorded which). The CDR3 region has the DNA TGTGCCAGCAGCCCGGACAGGGCGGCCGAGCAGTACTTC. Translated, it gives CASSPDRAAEQYF.